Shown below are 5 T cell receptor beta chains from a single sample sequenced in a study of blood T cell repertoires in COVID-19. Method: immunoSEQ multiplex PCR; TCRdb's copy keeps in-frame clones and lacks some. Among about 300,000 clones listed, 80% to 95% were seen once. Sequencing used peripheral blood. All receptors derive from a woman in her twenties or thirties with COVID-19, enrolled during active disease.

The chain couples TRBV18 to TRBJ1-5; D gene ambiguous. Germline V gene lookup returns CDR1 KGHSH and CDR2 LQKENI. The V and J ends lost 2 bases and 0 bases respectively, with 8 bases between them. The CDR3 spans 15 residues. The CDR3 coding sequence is TGTGCCAGCTCACCAGAGGAGAATAGCAATCAGCCCCAGCATTTT. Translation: CASSPEENSNQPQHF. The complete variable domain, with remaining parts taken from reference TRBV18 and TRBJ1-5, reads NAGVMQNPRHLVRRRGQEARLRCSPMKGHSHVYWYRQLPEEGLKFMVYLQKENIIDESGMPKERFSAEFPKEGPSILRIQQVVRGDSAAYFCASSPEENSNQPQHFGDGTRLSIL.

The CDR3 nucleotides are TGTGCCAGCAGTTTCTTGACAGGTTTGAACACTGAAGCTTTCTTT. Translation: CASSFLTGLNTEAFF. The J gene is TRBJ1-1, the V gene TRBV28; D possibly corresponds to TRBD1 (6 bases). The CDR3 runs to 15 residues. CDR1 and CDR2 from the germline V gene are MDHEN and SYDVKM. Between the trimmed V and J ends, which lost 3 bases and 0 bases, there was a span of 11 bases.

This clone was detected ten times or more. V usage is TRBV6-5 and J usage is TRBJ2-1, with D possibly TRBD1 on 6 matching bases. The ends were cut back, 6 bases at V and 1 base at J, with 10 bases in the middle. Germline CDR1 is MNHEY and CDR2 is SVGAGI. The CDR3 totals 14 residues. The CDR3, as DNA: TGTGCCAGCAGACGAGACAGGTCCTACAATGAGCAGTTCTTC. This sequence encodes CASRRDRSYNEQFF.

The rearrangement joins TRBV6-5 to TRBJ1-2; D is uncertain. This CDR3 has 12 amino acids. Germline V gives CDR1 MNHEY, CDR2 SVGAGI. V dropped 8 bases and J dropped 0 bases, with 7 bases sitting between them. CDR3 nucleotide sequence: TGTGCCAGCGGGAGTTCTAACTATGGCTACACCTTC. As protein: CASGSSNYGYTF.

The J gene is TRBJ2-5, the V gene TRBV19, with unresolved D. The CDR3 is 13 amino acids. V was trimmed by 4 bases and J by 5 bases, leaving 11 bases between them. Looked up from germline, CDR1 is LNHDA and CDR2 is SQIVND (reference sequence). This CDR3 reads CASSTHTEETQYF. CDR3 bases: TGTGCCAGTAGTACCCATACTGAGGAGACCCAGTACTTC.